The 27 T cell receptor beta chains listed next were all sequenced from one sample in a study of OX40 agonist ivuxolimab in advanced cancers. Using immunoSEQ multiplex PCR, the repertoire was profiled, and TCRdb retains in-frame clones only, with some absent. The sample yields roughly 49,000 clones, 81% seen once. Sequenced here: CD4+ or CD8+ T cells sorted from blood, sampled in a trial of the OX40 agonist ivuxolimab. These receptors originate from an adult with an advanced solid tumor such as melanoma, head and neck, liver or kidney cancer.

This chain uses TRBV5-6 with TRBJ2-1; 7 bases are shared with TRBD1. In germline, CDR1 is SGHDT, CDR2 YYEEEE. V shed 5 bases and J 9 bases; nucleotides not matched to a gene: 11. The CDR3 sequence is 14 residues long. The CDR3 reads CASSYGQVESEQFF. The CDR3, as DNA: TGTGCCAGCAGTTACGGACAGGTCGAAAGTGAGCAGTTCTTC. The entire variable domain, with the rest obtained from reference TRBV5-6 and TRBJ2-1, is as follows: DAGVTQSPTHLIKTRGQQVTLRCSPKSGHDTVSWYQQALGQGPQFIFQYYEEEERQRGNFPDRFSGHQFPNYSSELNVNALLLGDSALYLCASSYGQVESEQFFGPGTRLTVL.

The V call is TRBV27, the J call TRBJ1-5, with D possibly TRBD1 on 6 matching bases. Per the germline V gene, CDR1 is MNHEY and CDR2 is SMNVEV (reference sequence). Trimming cost V 1 base and J 6 bases, with 16 bases left between them. CDR3 length: 16 amino acids. In nucleotides, the CDR3 is TGTGCCAGCAGTTTATTAGGGGGGGGGTCCAGTCAGCCCCAGCATTTT. Residues: CASSLLGGGSSQPQHF.

This chain connects TRBV6-5 to TRBJ1-5, with D maybe TRBD1 (6 bases). This CDR3 has 14 amino acids. Trimming removed 6 bases at V and 3 bases at J, with 12 bases between. Germline V lookup: CDR1 MNHEY, CDR2 SVGAGI. Here the CDR3 DNA reads TGTGCCAGCAGGCAACAGGGATACAATCAGCCCCAGCATTTT. Protein: CASRQQGYNQPQHF.

In the case of this clone: Different DNA sequences within this sample yield the same CDR3. The chain combines TRBV28 with TRBJ2-7, with a weak D call TRBD1 (6 bases). With 2 bases removed from V and 0 bases from J, the gap between germline ends came to 8 bases. CDR1 is MDHEN and CDR2 is SYDVKM in the germline V gene. The CDR3 is 14 amino acids. The CDR3, as DNA: TGTGCCAGCAGTTTACAGGGGTCCTCCTACGAGCAGTACTTC. Its protein is CASSLQGSSYEQYF.

This clone has only one observation. J is TRBJ1-4 and V is TRBV27; TRBD1 matches 7 bases. Germline loops: CDR1 MNHEY, CDR2 SMNVEV (reference sequence). Trimming removed 2 bases from V and 4 bases from J; junction bases left unmatched: 1. This CDR3 comprises 14 residues. The CDR3 is CASSLQGDNEKLFF. The CDR3 DNA reads as TGTGCCAGCAGTTTACAGGGGGATAATGAAAAACTGTTTTTT.

This clone was found once. The chain links TRBV7-9 to TRBJ1-2; perhaps TRBD1 as D (5 bases). Germline loops: CDR1 SEHNR, CDR2 FQNEAQ (reference sequence). V was shortened by 5 bases and J by 2 bases, with 12 bases between the two germline ends. The CDR3 is 14 residues long. For the CDR3, the DNA is TGTGCCAGCAGCCTTCCCCGGGACAACTATGGCTACACCTTC. Its translation is CASSLPRDNYGYTF.

The V gene is TRBV13, the J gene TRBJ2-1, with TRBD2 identical over 8 bases. This CDR3 contains 14 residues. V gave up 5 bases and J gave up 4 bases; unmatched junction bases: 4. Germline V gives CDR1 PRHDT, CDR2 FYEKMQ (reference sequence). CDR3 region: CASSPGGAYNEQFF. The DNA of the CDR3 is TGTGCCAGCAGCCCGGGGGGGGCTTACAATGAGCAGTTCTTC.

This clone was counted a few times. The V gene is TRBV27, the J gene TRBJ2-1; maybe TRBD2 (6 bases). The CDR3 runs to 13 residues. Deletions cut 4 bases from V and 8 bases from J, with 12 bases between. Germline CDR1 reads MNHEY; CDR2 reads SMNVEV (reference sequence). CDR3 amino acids: CASSSWEVHEQFF. CDR3 sequence (DNA): TGTGCCAGCAGTTCGTGGGAGGTCCATGAGCAGTTCTTC.

This chain joins TRBV2 and TRBJ1-5; D is unclear. CDR3 length: 14 residues. From germline, CDR1 is SNHLY and CDR2 FYNNEI. V lost 5 bases to trimming and J lost 1 base, with 9 bases between them. DNA of the CDR3: TGTGCCAGCAGTCTTACAGTGAGCAATCAGCCCCAGCATTTT. It yields the protein CASSLTVSNQPQHF.

This chain links TRBV4-1 with TRBJ1-1; a possible D gene is TRBD1 (6 bases). V was pared by 0 bases and J by 10 bases, with 9 bases between. Per the germline V gene, CDR1 is MGHRA and CDR2 is YSYEKL. The CDR3 runs 12 residues. The CDR3 DNA reads as TGCGCCAGCAGCCAAGATCGCAGGGGAGCTTTCTTT. Its translation is CASSQDRRGAFF.

The gene calls are TRBV5-5 and TRBJ2-1; D is unresolved. The germline CDR1 and CDR2 sequences are SGHKS and YYEKEE (reference sequence). V lost 2 bases and J lost 5, with 14 bases in between. The CDR3 contains 15 residues. CDR3 nucleotide sequence: TGTGCCAGCAGCTTCACAGCGTTCCGACACAATGAGCAGTTCTTC. Its protein is CASSFTAFRHNEQFF.

This clone was detected a few times. The V and J genes are TRBV28 and TRBJ1-2; D not resolved. Deletions cut 3 bases from V and 8 bases from J, with 10 bases between. Germline CDR1 MDHEN, CDR2 SYDVKM. There are 12 residues in the CDR3. CDR3 sequence (DNA): TGTGCCAGCAGTTTCCCCCCGGGGGGCTACACCTTC. Encoded protein: CASSFPPGGYTF.

The chain recombines TRBV27 with TRBJ1-4, with D perhaps TRBD1 (6 bases). Germline V CDR1 and CDR2: MNHEY, SMNVEV (reference sequence). Trimming took 2 bases from V and 7 from J, leaving 17 bases between them. The CDR3 covers 16 residues. The CDR3 coding sequence is TGTGCCAGCAGTTTAAAGGGGGGGGGCAGGGTTGAAAAACTGTTTTTT. Protein sequence: CASSLKGGGRVEKLFF.

The gene calls are TRBV5-1 and TRBJ1-1, with D maybe TRBD1 (6 bases). CDR1 SGHRS and CDR2 YFSETQ come from the germline V gene. The CDR3 runs 14 residues. V was trimmed by 4 bases and J by 2 bases, leaving 12 bases between them. The CDR3 reads CASSLDSLNTEAFF. The CDR3, as DNA: TGCGCCAGCAGCCTGGACAGCCTTAACACTGAAGCTTTCTTT.

The gene calls are TRBV19 and TRBJ2-1; 9 bases fit TRBD1. CDR1 and CDR2 (germline): LNHDA, SQIVND (reference sequence). The CDR3 extends over 17 amino acids. After removal of 1 base from V and 4 bases from J, the junction contained 8 bases not matched to a gene. The CDR3, as DNA: TGTGCCAGTAGTATAGCACCCCGACAGGGGGGGTACAATGAGCAGTTCTTC. This translates into CASSIAPRQGGYNEQFF.

The V call is TRBV7-6, the J call TRBJ2-7, with D unclear. Trimming pared 0 bases from V and 5 bases from J, leaving 11 bases between. Germline V CDR1 and CDR2: SGHVS, FNYEAQ. This CDR3 spans 14 amino acids. The CDR3: CASSLAGGTDEQYF. The CDR3 region has the DNA TGTGCCAGCAGCTTAGCGGGTGGTACCGACGAGCAGTACTTC.

This clone was detected only a few times. The genes are TRBV28 and TRBJ1-5; D unclear. Between the trimmed V and J ends, which lost 3 bases and 0 bases, there was a span of 6 bases. Germline loops: CDR1 MDHEN, CDR2 SYDVKM. The CDR3 has 14 residues. The CDR3 DNA sequence: TGTGCCAGCAGTTTCGACTATAGCAATCAGCCCCAGCATTTT. Protein: CASSFDYSNQPQHF.

For the CDR3, the DNA is TGTGCCAGCAGTTCTCTACTAGCGGGAGACCAAGAGACCCAGTACTTC. Its translation: CASSSLLAGDQETQYF. The chain couples TRBV28 to TRBJ2-5, with TRBD2 matching 11 bases. J gave up 0 bases and V 4 bases, and 4 bases lay outside the gene matches. Germline V lookup: CDR1 MDHEN, CDR2 SYDVKM. This CDR3 has 16 residues.

The chain carries TRBV14 and TRBJ2-2; D is uncertain. The V end lost 0 bases, the J end lost 6 bases, and 11 bases lay between the germline ends. Germline loops: CDR1 SGHDN, CDR2 FVKESK. This CDR3 spans 15 amino acids. The CDR3 is CASSQDLAPPGELFF. In DNA form, the CDR3 reads TGTGCCAGCAGCCAAGATCTGGCCCCACCCGGGGAGCTGTTTTTT.

J is TRBJ1-1 and V is TRBV6-1, with a possible D match to TRBD1 (6 bases). The CDR3 loop spans 16 amino acids. CDR1 MNHNS and CDR2 SASEGT come from the germline V gene. Deletions cut 2 bases from V and 0 bases from J, with 13 bases between. CDR3: CASSEWAGTMNTEAFF. CDR3 coding DNA: TGTGCCAGCAGTGAATGGGCCGGGACAATGAACACTGAAGCTTTCTTT.

The V gene is TRBV7-9, the J gene TRBJ1-2, with 8 bases aligning to TRBD1. The germline V gene has CDR1 SEHNR and CDR2 FQNEAQ (reference sequence). The CDR3 is made up of 15 amino acids. V trimming: 5 bases; J trimming: 8 bases; junction bases outside the gene matches: 13. The CDR3 loop is CASSLGPGQGEGYTF. CDR3 coding DNA: TGTGCCAGCAGCCTAGGGCCTGGACAGGGTGAGGGCTACACCTTC.

The chain recombines TRBV7-9 with TRBJ2-5, with no clear D. V lost 1 base and J 4 bases, leaving 10 bases between the germline ends. Germline assignment: CDR1 SEHNR and CDR2 FQNEAQ (reference sequence). This CDR3 spans 14 amino acids. CDR3 in DNA: TGTGCCAGCAGCTTAGGAGGCCAGGTAGAGACCCAGTACTTC. The encoded protein is CASSLGGQVETQYF.

This clone was counted a single time. This rearrangement joins TRBV5-4 to TRBJ1-2, with D unresolved. The CDR3 contains 15 residues. Trimming took 2 bases from V and 2 from J, leaving 13 bases between them. Germline loops: CDR1 SGHNT, CDR2 YYREEE (reference sequence). DNA for the CDR3: TGTGCCAGCAGCTTAACTCCAGACACAAACTATGGCTACACCTTC. It specifies CASSLTPDTNYGYTF. Variable domain in full (rest from reference TRBV5-4 and TRBJ1-2): ETGVTQSPTHLIKTRGQQVTLRCSSQSGHNTVSWYQQALGQGPQFIFQYYREEENGRGNFPPRFSGLQFPNYSSELNVNALELDDSALYLCASSLTPDTNYGYTFGSGTRLTVV.

The V call is TRBV6-1, the J call TRBJ1-3; 7 bases map to TRBD1. V was pared by 6 bases and J by 0 bases, with 5 bases of the junction left unmatched. The length of the CDR3 is 15 residues. Germline values: CDR1 MNHNS, CDR2 SASEGT. The CDR3 sequence: CASSETGASGNTIYF. In DNA form, the CDR3 reads TGTGCCAGCAGCGAAACAGGGGCCTCTGGAAACACCATATATTTT.

The rearrangement uses TRBV6-5 and TRBJ2-3, with D possibly called TRBD1 or TRBD2 (6 bases each). CDR1 and CDR2 (germline): MNHEY, SVGAGI. The CDR3 has 13 residues. Trimming took 5 bases from V and 6 from J, leaving 12 bases between them. The CDR3 DNA is TGTGCCAGCAGTGAGGGGGGAGCGGATACGCAGTATTTT. Its protein is CASSEGGADTQYF.

The chain couples TRBV7-9 to TRBJ2-7; D possibly corresponds to TRBD2 (6 bases). The V end lost 5 bases, the J end lost 4 bases, and 18 bases lay between the germline ends. Germline CDR1 is SEHNR and CDR2 is FQNEAQ (reference sequence). The CDR3 loop spans 15 amino acids. The CDR3 sequence is CASSGMGGEPYEQYF. CDR3 nucleotides: TGTGCCAGCAGCGGTATGGGCGGGGAACCTTACGAGCAGTACTTC. The complete variable domain, with remaining parts taken from reference TRBV7-9 and TRBJ2-7, reads DTGVSQNPRHKITKRGQNVTFRCDPISEHNRLYWYRQTLGQGPEFLTYFQNEAQLEKSRLLSDRFSAERPKGSFSTLEIQRTEQGDSAMYLCASSGMGGEPYEQYFGPGTRLTVT.

V usage is TRBV28 and J usage is TRBJ1-2, with a weak D call TRBD1 (5 bases). Trimming cost V 2 bases and J 4 bases, with 11 bases left between them. This CDR3 is built from 14 residues. Germline CDR1 MDHEN, CDR2 SYDVKM. CDR3 bases: TGTGCCAGCAGTTTAACGACAGCGCCCTATGGCTACACCTTC. Its protein product is CASSLTTAPYGYTF.